Below are 23 T cell receptor beta chains sequenced from a single sample in a study of regulatory T cells in long-lasting Graves disease. Researchers made TCR beta libraries by using iRepertoire HTBI primers and running Arm-PCR on CDR3 regions. TCRdb called the multiplex PCR reads again in MiXCR, with one record for every CDR3 protein. The table shows a few hundred thousand distinct CDR3 sequences, with roughly 22% occurring only once. Time point noted: persistent/refractory GD, antithyroid drugs over 5 years with positive TRAb. RNA extracted from PBMCs served as the sequencing template. Sequencing used peripheral blood mononuclear cells (PBMCs), obtained when the disease was refractory, from a patient treated with antithyroid drugs. All receptors come from a female donor with Graves disease.

At least ten counts were recorded for this clonotype. V is TRBV28 and J is TRBJ2-6; 7 nucleotides agree with TRBD1. The V and J ends lost 6 bases and 4 bases, in that order; junction bases with no gene match: 6. The length of the CDR3 is 15 residues. Looked up from germline, CDR1 is MDHEN and CDR2 is SYDVKM. The CDR3, as DNA: TGTGCCAGCAGATCGACAGGGCCCGGGGCCAACGTCCTGACTTTC. Protein product: CASRSTGPGANVLTF.

This clonotype showed up many times. The chain carries TRBV7-2 and TRBJ2-7; the match to TRBD2 covers 8 bases. The CDR3 covers 14 residues. The ends lost 0 bases at V and 4 bases at J; junction bases unmatched: 2. Germline-derived CDR1 and CDR2 are SGHTA and FQGNSA. The CDR3 DNA reads TGTGCCAGCAGCTTAGCCCAGCGGGAGTACGAGCAGTACTTC. It yields the protein CASSLAQREYEQYF.

This clonotype has at least ten counts. This chain uses TRBV19 with TRBJ1-1; 7 nucleotides line up with TRBD1. Trimming cost V 4 bases and J 5 bases; bases outside gene matches: 10. CDR1 LNHDA and CDR2 SQIVND come from the germline V gene (reference sequence). This CDR3 spans 15 amino acids. CDR3 coding DNA: TGTGCCAGTAGTAGCCCTAGACAGGGAAGAACTGAAGCTTTCTTT. This gives the protein CASSSPRQGRTEAFF.

This clonotype turned up a few times. The V call is TRBV6-1, the J call TRBJ1-1; no definite D call. The germline gives CDR1 MNHNS, CDR2 SASEGT. The germline V and J ends were trimmed by 4 bases and 8 bases, with 20 bases remaining between them. This CDR3 has 15 residues. CDR3 region: CASSVVGLGDDEAFF. The DNA of the CDR3 is TGTGCCAGCAGTGTGGTCGGGTTAGGAGATGACGAAGCTTTCTTT.

This clonotype turned up a few times. This chain links TRBV7-2 with TRBJ2-5; D might be TRBD1 or TRBD2, each matching 5 bases. CDR1 and CDR2 from the germline V gene are SGHTA and FQGNSA. The V gene lost 5 bases and the J gene lost 1 base, with 14 bases spanning the gap. CDR3 size: 15 residues. The CDR3 loop is CASSLARGTQETQYF. The CDR3 region has the DNA TGTGCCAGCAGCCTCGCGCGAGGGACCCAAGAGACCCAGTACTTC.

V usage is TRBV19 and J usage is TRBJ1-5, with TRBD1 identical over 8 bases. The CDR3 contains 14 residues. V was pared by 6 bases and J by 5 bases, with 6 bases of the junction left unmatched. Per germline, CDR1 LNHDA and CDR2 SQIVND (reference sequence). The CDR3 DNA sequence: TGTGCCAGTAGATTACAGGGGGATGATCAGCCCCAGCATTTT. Translated, it gives CASRLQGDDQPQHF.

A note on this clonotype: A read error may be the cause here, since a much bigger clone is one base away. In this CDR3 the conserved last residue, phenylalanine or tryptophan, is missing, so a read error is likely. The chain uses TRBV28 and TRBJ1-1; D is perhaps TRBD1 (5 bases). Germline CDR1 reads MDHEN; CDR2 reads SYDVKM. The V gene lost 3 bases and the J gene lost 0 bases, with 11 bases spanning the gap. The CDR3 is 15 residues long. CDR3 sequence (DNA): TGTGCCAGCAGTTTCCCGGGGGGAATGAACACTGAAGCTTTCCTT. Protein: CASSFPGGMNTEAFL.

This clonotype was counted ten times or more. The rearrangement uses TRBV28 and TRBJ1-5, with D perhaps TRBD1 (5 bases). V lost 5 bases and J 0 bases, leaving 23 bases between the germline ends. The germline V gene has CDR1 MDHEN and CDR2 SYDVKM. The CDR3 runs 19 residues. CDR3 loop: CASSHRREKTYYSNQPQHF. The CDR3 region has the DNA TGTGCCAGCAGTCATCGCAGGGAAAAAACTTACTATAGCAATCAGCCCCAGCATTTT.

Many counts were recorded for this clonotype. The rearrangement joins TRBV12-3 or TRBV12-4 to TRBJ1-1, with D perhaps matching TRBD1 (5 bases). The CDR3 totals 15 residues. V lost 5 bases and J lost 4, with 17 bases in between. CDR3: CASSLGGTGSTEAFF. CDR3 nucleotide sequence: TGTGCCAGCAGTCTCGGGGGGACGGGTAGCACTGAAGCTTTCTTT.

This chain uses TRBV7-8 with TRBJ1-3; no reliable D call. V dropped 4 bases and J dropped 8 bases, with 18 bases sitting between them. Germline-derived CDR1 and CDR2 are SGHVS and FQNEAQ. The CDR3 has 15 amino acids. The CDR3 region has the DNA TGTGCCAGCAGCTCGACTGACCTGGGTTTAGACACCATATATTTT. This translates into CASSSTDLGLDTIYF. Complete variable domain (other parts from reference TRBV7-8 and TRBJ1-3): GAGVSQSPRYKVAKRGQDVALRCDPISGHVSLFWYQQALGQGPEFLTYFQNEAQLDKSGLPSDRFFAERPEGSVSTLKIQRTQQEDSAVYLCASSSTDLGLDTIYFGEGSWLTVV.

This clonotype was detected a few times. The chain joins TRBV20-1 to TRBJ2-7; the match to TRBD1 covers 7 bases. Trimming removed 3 bases from V and 3 bases from J; junction bases left unmatched: 8. CDR1 and CDR2 from the germline V gene are DFQATT and SNEGSKA (reference sequence). The CDR3 totals 14 residues. The CDR3, as DNA: TGCAGTGCTAGCGCCACAGGGGAGAACTACGAGCAGTACTTC. Its translation is CSASATGENYEQYF.

This clonotype turned up a few times. This chain uses TRBV5-1 with TRBJ2-5; 8 bases match TRBD2. CDR3 length: 16 amino acids. J lost 5 bases, V lost 0 bases, and 9 bases had no gene match. Germline values: CDR1 SGHRS, CDR2 YFSETQ. The CDR3 nucleotides read TGCGCCAGCAGCTTGGTTTCGGGACTAGATGACGAGACCCAGTACTTC. Residues: CASSLVSGLDDETQYF.

V gene TRBV11-2 combines with J gene TRBJ2-3; 7 bases align to TRBD1. CDR3 length equals 17 residues. V shed 6 bases and J 2 bases; nucleotides not matched to a gene: 14. Germline V gene sequence: CDR1 SGHAT, CDR2 FQNNGV. The CDR3 region is CASSLKVGTVITDTQYF. CDR3 DNA sequence: TGTGCCAGCAGTTTGAAGGTTGGGACAGTTATCACAGATACGCAGTATTTT.

This clonotype was seen more than once but under ten times. This chain links TRBV6-2 or TRBV6-3 with TRBJ1-2; possibly TRBD1 for D (6 bases). This CDR3 is 13 amino acids long. Germline values: CDR1 MNHEY, CDR2 SVGEGT. With 2 bases removed from V and 4 bases from J, the gap between germline ends came to 8 bases. CDR3 bases: TGTGCCAGCAGTTACCAGGGGAGCTATGGCTACACCTTC. Its protein product is CASSYQGSYGYTF.

J is TRBJ1-4 and V is TRBV30, with 7 bases fitting TRBD1. CDR3 length: 16 residues. Germline trimming cut 2 bases from V and 6 bases from J; bases unmatched to any gene: 12. From germline, CDR1 is GTSNPN and CDR2 SVGIG (reference sequence). Written as DNA, the CDR3 is TGTGCCTGGAGTTCGAGGGGGACAGTACCCGATGAAAAACTGTTTTTT. Protein product: CAWSSRGTVPDEKLFF.

CDR3 region: CATSRGGGDYEQYF. The CDR3 DNA reads TGTGCCACCAGCAGAGGGGGGGGGGACTACGAGCAGTACTTC. This sequence joins TRBV15 and TRBJ2-5; TRBD2 matches 7 bases. Judging by the DNA end, TRBJ2-7 fits better; the J call may be wrong. CDR3 length equals 14 residues. Germline CDR1 reads LNHNV; CDR2 reads YYDKDF (reference sequence).

The chain recombines TRBV6-1 with TRBJ2-7; D gene unclear. V lost 8 bases to trimming and J lost 4 bases, with 9 bases between them. This CDR3 has 11 residues. The germline gives CDR1 MNHNS, CDR2 SASEGT. This CDR3 is CASGQRYEQYF. The CDR3 coding sequence is TGTGCCAGCGGGCAGAGGTACGAGCAGTACTTC.

This clonotype has at least ten counts. The chain carries TRBV2 and TRBJ2-7; D is perhaps TRBD2 (5 bases). Trimming shortened V by 0 bases and J by 1 base, and 10 bases separated the two germline ends. This CDR3 contains 15 residues. CDR1 is SNHLY and CDR2 is FYNNEI in the germline V gene. The CDR3 region has the DNA TGTGCCAGCAGTGAAGCATCGGCGGGTTCCTACGAGCAGTACTTC. Protein: CASSEASAGSYEQYF.

The CDR3 here is CASSGGRVRAPNYGYTF. The CDR3 bases are TGTGCCAGCAGTGGGGGACGAGTCAGGGCGCCTAACTATGGCTACACCTTC. The chain carries TRBV6-2 or TRBV6-3 and TRBJ1-2, with a possible D match to TRBD1 (5 bases). CDR1 MNHEY and CDR2 SVGEGT come from the germline V gene. CDR3 length: 17 residues. With 5 bases removed from V and 0 bases from J, the gap between germline ends came to 19 bases.

This clonotype has only a few counts. This chain connects TRBV5-6 to TRBJ2-5, with TRBD2 as a possible D gene (6 bases). The V end was cut by 6 bases, the J end by 6 bases, with 18 bases between. The CDR3 loop spans 14 amino acids. Germline loops: CDR1 SGHDT, CDR2 YYEEEE. CDR3 sequence: CASMGTAGGKTQYF. CDR3 in DNA: TGTGCCAGCATGGGGACCGCCGGCGGGAAGACCCAGTACTTC.

This clonotype was seen at least ten times. The chain has TRBV12-3 or TRBV12-4 and TRBJ1-5; D gene ambiguous. The CDR3 is made up of 13 amino acids. The ends were cut back, 5 bases at V and 2 bases at J, with 7 bases in the middle. The CDR3 protein is CASSNLGNQPQHF. The CDR3 nucleotides read TGTGCCAGCAGTAACCTGGGCAATCAGCCCCAGCATTTT.

This clonotype has ten or more counts. The junction shows a germline mismatch at one end, possibly a read error. The chain uses TRBV5-1 and TRBJ2-5; D is unresolved. The CDR3 loop spans 12 amino acids. Per the germline V gene, CDR1 is SGHRS and CDR2 is YFSETQ. The CDR3: CASSLRQETQYF. The CDR3, as DNA: TGTGCCAGCAGCTTGAGGCAGGAGACCCAGTACTTC. Full variable domain (rest looked up from reference TRBV5-1 and TRBJ2-5): KAGVTQTPRYLIKTRGQQVTLSCSPISGHRSVSWYQQTPGQGLQFLFEYFSETQRNKGNFPGRFSGRQFSNSRSEMNVSTLELGDSALYLCASSLRQETQYFGPGTRLLVL.

The chain combines TRBV2 with TRBJ2-6; 7 bases fit TRBD1. CDR1 and CDR2 from the germline V gene are SNHLY and FYNNEI. The V and J ends lost 9 bases and 3 bases, in that order; junction bases with no gene match: 11. The CDR3 consists of 16 residues. CDR3 sequence reads: CASSERTGFGANVLTF. CDR3 coding DNA: TGTGCCAGTAGCGAGAGGACAGGCTTTGGGGCCAACGTCCTGACTTTC.